These 11 T cell receptor beta chains were sequenced from one sample in a study of Graves' ophthalmopathy and Graves' hyperthyroidism. The TCR beta CDR3 regions underwent amplification from RNA transcripts. An opening RT-PCR round employed HTBI primers and preceded a second-round multiplex PCR. MiXCR, run by TCRdb on the multiplex PCR reads, gives a single entry per CDR3 protein. The data contain more than 550,000 distinct CDR3 sequences, about two fifths of them singletons. Sequencing used peripheral blood. Receptors originate from an adult man with Graves' ophthalmopathy.

The V gene is TRBV6-6, the J gene TRBJ1-1; D is possibly TRBD1 (6 bases). Germline CDR1 is MNHNY and CDR2 is SVGAGI (reference sequence). V shed 8 bases and J shed 1 base, with 14 bases lying between them. The CDR3 extends over 14 amino acids. CDR3 region: CASPARDKNTEAFF. CDR3 in DNA: TGTGCCAGCCCTGCGCGGGACAAGAACACTGAAGCTTTCTTT.

Notes on this clonotype: A much larger clonotype is one base distant, so this may be a read error. The chain combines TRBV9 with TRBJ1-6; D is unresolved. The CDR3 runs 14 residues. Germline CDR1 is SGDLS and CDR2 is YYNGEE. Trimming cost V 5 bases and J 7 bases, with 13 bases left between them. This CDR3 reads CASSAEAPNSPLHF. The DNA of the CDR3 is TGTGCCAGCAGTGCCGAGGCTCCAAATTCACCCCTCCACTTT. Using reference TRBV9 and TRBJ1-6 for the parts outside the CDR3, the full variable domain is DSGVTQTPKHLITATGQRVTLRCSPRSGDLSVYWYQQSLDQGLQFLIQYYNGEERAKGNILERFSAQQFPDLHSELNLSSLELGDSALYFCASSAEAPNSPLHFGNGTRLTVT.

This clonotype has a handful of counts. The chain combines TRBV3-1 with TRBJ2-5, with 10 nucleotides matching TRBD2. The germline gives CDR1 LGHDT, CDR2 YNNKEL (reference sequence). With V trimmed by 1 base and J by 5 bases, 7 bases remained unmatched. This CDR3 contains 16 residues. CDR3 amino acids: CASSQGTSGIGETQYF. CDR3 coding DNA: TGTGCCAGCAGCCAAGGAACTAGCGGGATTGGGGAGACCCAGTACTTC.

The table lists this clonotype with many counts. The gene calls are TRBV3-1 and TRBJ1-6; D is undetermined. Trimming shortened V by 1 base and J by 8 bases, and 6 bases separated the two germline ends. The CDR3 consists of 13 residues. Germline values: CDR1 LGHDT, CDR2 YNNKEL (reference sequence). For the CDR3, the DNA is TGTGCCAGCAGCCAAGTCGAGGATTCACCCCTCCACTTT. Its protein product is CASSQVEDSPLHF. Filled out from reference TRBV3-1 and TRBJ1-6, the complete variable domain reads DTAVSQTPKYLVTQMGNDKSIKCEQNLGHDTMYWYKQDSKKFLKIMFSYNNKELIINETVPNRFSPKSPDKAHLNLHINSLELGDSAVYFCASSQVEDSPLHFGNGTRLTVT.

This clonotype appeared many times. The chain employs TRBV9 and TRBJ2-5, with 7 nucleotides matching TRBD2. Germline CDR1 and CDR2: SGDLS and YYNGEE. J gave up 1 base and V 0 bases, and 3 bases lay outside the gene matches. CDR3 length equals 15 residues. CDR3 protein: CASSVVGGLQETQYF. Here the CDR3 DNA reads TGTGCCAGCAGCGTAGTGGGAGGGCTCCAAGAGACCCAGTACTTC.

Comment on this clonotype: Because it lacks the conserved phenylalanine or tryptophan at the end, this CDR3 is likely a read error. J is TRBJ1-1 and V is TRBV10-3; D might be TRBD1 (5 bases). This CDR3 has 12 residues. Germline V gene data show CDR1 as ENHRY and CDR2 as SYGVKD. CDR3 loop: CASSDRGTEAFL. Here the CDR3 DNA reads TGTGCCAGCAGTGATCGGGGGACTGAAGCTTTCCTT.

This rearrangement joins TRBV19 to TRBJ1-1; 7 positions match TRBD1. This CDR3 spans 14 amino acids. Germline CDR1 reads LNHDA; CDR2 reads SQIVND (reference sequence). The trim removed 5 bases at V and 4 bases at J, leaving 7 bases unmatched. This chain's CDR3 is CASSYRGRGTEAFF. As DNA, the CDR3 is TGTGCCAGTAGTTACAGGGGACGGGGCACTGAAGCTTTCTTT.

This clonotype was recorded a few times. The chain has TRBV7-3 and TRBJ2-2; TRBD2 matches 8 bases. The germline V gene has CDR1 SGHTA and CDR2 FQGTGA. The trim removed 5 bases at V and 4 bases at J, leaving 6 bases unmatched. This CDR3 has 15 residues. CDR3: CASSPSGSATGELFF. The CDR3, as DNA: TGTGCCAGCAGCCCAAGCGGGAGTGCCACCGGGGAGCTGTTTTTT.

Comment on this clonotype: Being one base from a much bigger clone, this may be a read error. The chain employs TRBV7-9 and TRBJ2-7; 10 bases fit TRBD2. There are 16 residues in the CDR3. Germline CDR1 is SEHNR and CDR2 is FQNEAQ (reference sequence). In DNA, the CDR3 is TGTGCCAGCAGCTTATTCCTAGCGGGGGAAACCTACGGGCAGTACTTC. Its protein is CASSLFLAGETYGQYF.

The genes are TRBV2 and TRBJ1-5; perhaps TRBD1 as D (6 bases). Deletions cut 5 bases from V and 4 bases from J, with 12 bases between. Per germline, CDR1 SNHLY and CDR2 FYNNEI. The CDR3 extends over 14 amino acids. The CDR3 reads CASSRTVSNQPQHF. The CDR3 DNA reads TGTGCCAGCAGTCGGACAGTATCTAATCAGCCCCAGCATTTT.

A remark on this clonotype: This CDR3 is missing its conserved last phenylalanine or tryptophan, likely due to a read error. The chain is built from TRBV2 and TRBJ2-7; the match to TRBD1 covers 12 bases. Trimming cost V 5 bases and J 5 bases; bases outside gene matches: 10. This CDR3 contains 16 residues. In germline, CDR1 is SNHLY, CDR2 FYNNEI. The CDR3 DNA reads as TGTGCCAGCAGTTACTCTGTGGGACAGGGGGCCAACGAGCAGTACCTC. Encoded protein: CASSYSVGQGANEQYL.